One sample yielded the 10 T cell receptor beta chains listed below, sequenced in a study of blood T cell repertoires in COVID-19 (dated by TCRdb to 2020 to 2022). Library creation used the immunoSEQ multiplex PCR assay. The table was pulled from immuneACCESS by TCRdb, which kept in-frame rearrangements only. Such tables lose some clones; where checked, under half of the loss comes from unresolved V genes, and the rest has no known cause. This sample comprises 100,000 to 150,000 clones, about 85% of them detected only once. In total, the top ten clones hold 6.6% of the sample. The specimen was peripheral blood. The receptors shown here come from an elderly man with active or convalescent COVID-19.

The chain joins TRBV11-3 to TRBJ2-3; unclear D gene. CDR3 length: 13 residues. The ends were cut back, 2 bases at V and 5 bases at J, with 8 bases in the middle. The germline V gene has CDR1 SGHNT and CDR2 YENEEA. The CDR3 region has the DNA TGTGCCAGCAGCTTAACGCGGCTAGATACGCAGTATTTT. This encodes CASSLTRLDTQYF.

The chain is built from TRBV5-1 and TRBJ2-5, with a possible D match to TRBD2 (6 bases). The length of the CDR3 is 15 residues. V lost 4 bases and J 4 bases, leaving 17 bases between the germline ends. Germline V gene data show CDR1 as SGHRS and CDR2 as YFSETQ. The CDR3: CASSPTPRELETQYF. Written as DNA, the CDR3 is TGCGCCAGCAGCCCCACCCCCCGGGAGCTAGAGACCCAGTACTTC. Based on the CDR3 plus reference TRBV5-1 and TRBJ2-5, the full variable domain is KAGVTQTPRYLIKTRGQQVTLSCSPISGHRSVSWYQQTPGQGLQFLFEYFSETQRNKGNFPGRFSGRQFSNSRSEMNVSTLELGDSALYLCASSPTPRELETQYFGPGTRLLVL.

The V gene is TRBV7-9, the J gene TRBJ1-2; TRBD1 matches at 9 bases. The germline gives CDR1 SEHNR, CDR2 FQNEAQ (reference sequence). V was pared by 4 bases and J by 8 bases, with 5 bases of the junction left unmatched. The CDR3 is 13 residues long. CDR3 nucleotides: TGTGCCAGCAGCTCGGGACAGGGTGGCGGCTACACCTTC. Residues: CASSSGQGGGYTF. The full variable domain, in which reference TRBV7-9 and TRBJ1-2 provide the parts outside the CDR3, is DTGVSQNPRHKITKRGQNVTFRCDPISEHNRLYWYRQTLGQGPEFLTYFQNEAQLEKSRLLSDRFSAERPKGSFSTLEIQRTEQGDSAMYLCASSSGQGGGYTFGSGTRLTVV.

This chain connects TRBV27 to TRBJ2-2; 9 bases fit TRBD1. V trimming: 6 bases; J trimming: 6 bases; junction bases outside the gene matches: 14. The germline CDR1 and CDR2 sequences are MNHEY and SMNVEV (reference sequence). This CDR3 is built from 17 residues. The CDR3: CASSTEQGARVSGELFF. DNA for the CDR3: TGTGCCAGCAGCACTGAACAGGGGGCGCGGGTGTCCGGGGAGCTGTTTTTT.

This rearrangement joins TRBV11-2 to TRBJ1-4; D is possibly TRBD1 (6 bases). There are 15 residues in the CDR3. Germline values: CDR1 SGHAT, CDR2 FQNNGV. Between the trimmed V and J ends, which lost 5 bases and 8 bases, there was a span of 18 bases. The CDR3 DNA follows: TGTGCCAGCAGCCCGCAGGGGTCTAATCGGGAAAAACTGTTTTTT. Translating it yields CASSPQGSNREKLFF.

V gene TRBV28 combines with J gene TRBJ1-2, with 9 bases aligning to TRBD1. The germline gives CDR1 MDHEN, CDR2 SYDVKM. CDR3 length: 13 amino acids. V shed 5 bases and J 8 bases; nucleotides not matched to a gene: 6. CDR3 sequence (DNA): TGTGCCAGCAGTATACAGGGGGCGCAGGGCTACACCTTC. Translation: CASSIQGAQGYTF.

The gene calls are TRBV9 and TRBJ2-7, with TRBD1 matching 9 bases. The CDR3 covers 14 residues. The germline V gene has CDR1 SGDLS and CDR2 YYNGEE. V shed 3 bases and J 3 bases; nucleotides not matched to a gene: 4. The CDR3 loop is CASSGGQGLYEQYF. The DNA of the CDR3 is TGTGCCAGCAGCGGGGGACAGGGCCTCTACGAGCAGTACTTC.

The rearrangement uses TRBV24-1 and TRBJ1-5; D is unresolved. Germline V gene lookup returns CDR1 KGHDR and CDR2 SFDVKD. V lost 4 bases and J 0 bases, leaving 12 bases between the germline ends. The CDR3 is 16 amino acids. CDR3 nucleotides: TGTGCCACCAGTGACAAGAACTCTGATAGCAATCAGCCCCAGCATTTT. As protein: CATSDKNSDSNQPQHF.

The table lists this clone with a few counts. The genes are TRBV30 and TRBJ2-7, with D hard to call. CDR3 length equals 12 residues. From germline, CDR1 is GTSNPN and CDR2 SVGIG (reference sequence). The germline V and J ends were trimmed by 0 bases and 2 bases, with 5 bases remaining between them. CDR3 DNA: TGTGCCTGGAGTGTTTCAGCCTACGAGCAGTACTTC. It codes for CAWSVSAYEQYF. The variable domain in full, completed from reference TRBV30 and TRBJ2-7, reads SQTIHQWPATLVQPVGSPLSLECTVEGTSNPNLYWYRQAAGRGLQLLFYSVGIGQISSEVPQNLSASRPQDRQFILSSKKLLLSDSGFYLCAWSVSAYEQYFGPGTRLTVT.

This chain uses TRBV24-1 with TRBJ1-1; 9 bases match TRBD1. The germline V gene encodes CDR1 KGHDR and CDR2 SFDVKD. J lost 3 bases, V lost 12 bases, and 7 bases had no gene match. CDR3 length equals 13 residues. CDR3 amino acids: CAVRQGGHTEAFF. In DNA, the CDR3 is TGTGCCGTCAGACAGGGGGGTCACACTGAAGCTTTCTTT.